One and the same sample provided the 25 T cell receptor beta chains below, sequenced in a study of T cell repertoires in ileal Crohn's disease. Clones were sequenced by immunoSEQ multiplex PCR, and TCRdb holds only the in-frame ones, with some missing. This table holds over 4,500 clones, approximately 72% found once. Source material: ileal tissue. The receptors here all came from an adult with Crohn's disease.

J is TRBJ2-7 and V is TRBV5-1; 8 positions match TRBD1. This CDR3 comprises 12 residues. V dropped 3 bases and J dropped 6; count of bases not matched to a gene: 2. Germline V gene lookup returns CDR1 SGHRS and CDR2 YFSETQ. The CDR3 DNA sequence: TGCGCCAGCAGCTCGACAGGGGTCGAGCAGTACTTC. Its protein product is CASSSTGVEQYF.

CDR3 loop: CASSITPSGIQYF. CDR3 in DNA: TGTGCCAGCAGCATAACACCTAGTGGCATTCAGTACTTC. The V call is TRBV7-2, the J call TRBJ2-4; no clear D gene. Germline V gives CDR1 SGHTA, CDR2 FQGNSA. Trimming stripped 5 bases from V and 9 bases from J, with 14 bases between. The CDR3 contains 13 residues.

The chain carries TRBV30 and TRBJ1-2, with a tentative D call TRBD1 (5 bases). The CDR3 consists of 12 residues. Deletions cut 0 bases from V and 4 bases from J, with 6 bases between. The germline V gene has CDR1 GTSNPN and CDR2 SVGIG (reference sequence). CDR3: CAWSVGAYGYTF. Written as DNA, the CDR3 is TGTGCCTGGAGTGTAGGGGCCTATGGCTACACCTTC.

Here the CDR3 DNA reads TGCAGCGTTGTGCAGGGGACCCAATCTGGGGCCAACGTCCTGACTTTC. Translated, it gives CSVVQGTQSGANVLTF. The genes are TRBV29-1 and TRBJ2-6; D is perhaps TRBD1 (6 bases). The germline V gene has CDR1 SQVTM and CDR2 ANQGSEA. Trimming took 4 bases from V and 1 from J, leaving 14 bases between them. This CDR3 is built from 16 residues.

This clone was seen only once. The J gene is TRBJ1-6, the V gene TRBV5-5, with D hard to call. The ends were cut back, 0 bases at V and 7 bases at J, with 11 bases in the middle. Looked up from germline, CDR1 is SGHKS and CDR2 is YYEKEE (reference sequence). CDR3 length: 15 residues. The CDR3 spells CASSLGERANSPLHF. The CDR3 DNA sequence: TGTGCCAGCAGCTTGGGTGAGCGGGCGAATTCACCCCTCCACTTT. The full variable domain, with the rest looked up from reference TRBV5-5 and TRBJ1-6, is DAGVTQSPTHLIKTRGQQVTLRCSPISGHKSVSWYQQVLGQGPQFIFQYYEKEERGRGNFPDRFSARQFPNYSSELNVNALLLGDSALYLCASSLGERANSPLHFGNGTRLTVT.

This clone was recorded once. J is TRBJ2-7 and V is TRBV6-6, with D perhaps matching TRBD1 (6 bases). Trimming removed 6 bases at V and 5 bases at J, with 14 bases between. Germline V CDR1 and CDR2: MNHNY, SVGAGI (reference sequence). This CDR3 is built from 13 residues. In DNA form, the CDR3 reads TGTGCCAGCAGCACGCAGGGGCCCCACGAGCAGTACTTC. Residues: CASSTQGPHEQYF.

Within the sample, this clone is large (0.1 to 1%). V and J are TRBV6-5 and TRBJ1-3, with unresolved D. The CDR3 runs 15 residues. Trimming left V 0 bases short and J 2 bases short, with 8 bases between. The germline CDR1 and CDR2 sequences are MNHEY and SVGAGI. DNA of the CDR3: TGTGCCAGCAGTTACTCTTCCACAGCTGGAAACACCATATATTTT. Encoded protein: CASSYSSTAGNTIYF.

The J gene is TRBJ1-2, the V gene TRBV2; D is unresolved. This CDR3 is built from 13 residues. Germline values: CDR1 SNHLY, CDR2 FYNNEI. Trimming left V 6 bases short and J 7 bases short, with 15 bases between. CDR3 residues: CASRTAVVRGYTF. The CDR3 DNA follows: TGTGCCAGCAGGACTGCCGTCGTGCGTGGCTACACCTTC.

CDR3 residues: CASRMGQHSGNTIYF. CDR3 nucleotide sequence: TGTGCCAGCAGGATGGGACAGCACTCTGGAAACACCATATATTTT. This chain uses TRBV6-5 with TRBJ1-3; TRBD1 agrees at 7 bases. J gave up 0 bases and V 6 bases, and 5 bases lay outside the gene matches. This CDR3 has 15 residues. The germline gives CDR1 MNHEY, CDR2 SVGAGI.

This chain connects TRBV29-1 to TRBJ2-3; tentatively, D is TRBD2 (6 bases). Germline CDR1 reads SQVTM; CDR2 reads ANQGSEA. The CDR3 spans 16 residues. With 3 bases removed from V and 0 bases from J, the gap between germline ends came to 16 bases. CDR3 sequence reads: CSVDLYGDSSTDTQYF. The CDR3 coding sequence is TGCAGCGTTGATCTCTATGGGGACTCTAGCACAGATACGCAGTATTTT.

This clone was counted once. The chain couples TRBV7-3 to TRBJ1-1, with D unclear. Trimming shortened V by 5 bases and J by 3 bases, and 10 bases separated the two germline ends. CDR3 length equals 13 residues. CDR1 and CDR2 (germline): SGHTA, FQGTGA. CDR3 sequence (DNA): TGTGCCAGCAGCCTCACCCCGGACACTGAAGCTTTCTTT. It codes for CASSLTPDTEAFF.

The chain joins TRBV11-2 to TRBJ2-1; possible D gene TRBD1, 5 bases. The V end lost 5 bases, the J end lost 5 bases, and 19 bases lay between the germline ends. This CDR3 region has 16 residues. Germline V CDR1 and CDR2: SGHAT, FQNNGV. The CDR3 reads CASSHYLGAKNNEQFF. The CDR3 DNA follows: TGTGCCAGCAGCCACTATTTAGGGGCCAAAAACAATGAGCAGTTCTTC.

The chain couples TRBV7-9 to TRBJ1-4; the D is unclear. There are 15 residues in the CDR3. V dropped 5 bases and J dropped 3 bases, with 13 bases sitting between them. The germline V gene encodes CDR1 SEHNR and CDR2 FQNEAQ (reference sequence). The CDR3 here is CASSLGGGANEKLFF. CDR3 DNA: TGTGCCAGCAGCCTAGGTGGAGGAGCTAATGAAAAACTGTTTTTT.

The chain carries TRBV19 and TRBJ1-5, with 9 bases fitting TRBD1. In germline, CDR1 is LNHDA, CDR2 SQIVND (reference sequence). The CDR3 sequence is 15 residues long. J lost 7 bases, V lost 0 bases, and 4 bases had no gene match. DNA of the CDR3: TGTGCCAGTAGTATAGATGACAGGGGGAACCAGCCCCAGCATTTT. This encodes CASSIDDRGNQPQHF.

This chain joins TRBV5-1 and TRBJ2-7; 8 bases match TRBD2. Germline V lookup: CDR1 SGHRS, CDR2 YFSETQ. V shed 5 bases, J shed 5 bases, and the junction held 9 bases outside the gene matches. CDR3 length: 14 residues. CDR3 in amino acids: CASRSGGALDEQYF. CDR3 coding DNA: TGCGCCAGCAGATCGGGGGGGGCACTTGACGAGCAGTACTTC. The variable domain in full, with the rest retrieved from reference TRBV5-1 and TRBJ2-7, is KAGVTQTPRYLIKTRGQQVTLSCSPISGHRSVSWYQQTPGQGLQFLFEYFSETQRNKGNFPGRFSGRQFSNSRSEMNVSTLELGDSALYLCASRSGGALDEQYFGPGTRLTVT.

The genes are TRBV10-3 and TRBJ1-2; TRBD1 matches at 11 bases. CDR1 is ENHRY, CDR2 SYGVKD, per germline. V was clipped by 4 bases and J by 8 bases; unmatched bases: 3. CDR3 length: 13 residues. This chain's CDR3 is CAISGGQGGGYTF. The DNA of the CDR3 is TGTGCCATCAGTGGGGGACAGGGGGGCGGCTACACCTTC.

This sequence joins TRBV18 and TRBJ1-5; TRBD1 aligns across 8 bases. This CDR3 is 20 amino acids long. V lost 2 bases, J lost 4 bases, and 19 bases stayed unmatched. Germline assignment: CDR1 KGHSH and CDR2 LQKENI. The chain's CDR3 is CASSPNPGGETPGVNQPQHF. For the CDR3, the DNA is TGTGCCAGCTCACCAAACCCAGGGGGCGAGACCCCAGGGGTAAATCAGCCCCAGCATTTT.

The chain combines TRBV2 with TRBJ1-5, with D tentatively TRBD1 (6 bases). The CDR3 has 14 amino acids. Germline loops: CDR1 SNHLY, CDR2 FYNNEI. V gave up 3 bases and J gave up 4 bases, with 10 bases separating them. For the CDR3, the DNA is TGTGCCAGCAGTGACTTACAGGGAAATCAGCCCCAGCATTTT. Protein sequence: CASSDLQGNQPQHF. The complete variable domain, with remaining parts taken from reference TRBV2 and TRBJ1-5, reads EPEVTQTPSHQVTQMGQEVILRCVPISNHLYFYWYRQILGQKVEFLVSFYNNEISEKSEIFDDQFSVERPDGSNFTLKIRSTKLEDSAMYFCASSDLQGNQPQHFGDGTRLSIL.

This chain joins TRBV9 and TRBJ2-3; D gene uncertain. CDR1 is SGDLS, CDR2 YYNGEE, per germline. CDR3 size: 16 residues. Trimming removed 0 bases at V and 2 bases at J, with 13 bases between. This chain's CDR3 is CASSVGALSLTDTQYF. The CDR3 nucleotides read TGTGCCAGCAGCGTAGGGGCCCTGAGCCTCACAGATACGCAGTATTTT.

The genes are TRBV30 and TRBJ2-1; 7 positions agree with TRBD2. This CDR3 has 15 amino acids. Germline V gives CDR1 GTSNPN, CDR2 SVGIG (reference sequence). With 5 bases clipped from V and 0 bases from J, the junction kept 7 bases outside the gene matches. CDR3 coding DNA: TGTGCCTGGGCCGTGGGGGGGAGCTCCTACAATGAGCAGTTCTTC. Translation gives CAWAVGGSSYNEQFF. The full variable domain, its missing parts supplied by reference TRBV30 and TRBJ2-1, is SQTIHQWPATLVQPVGSPLSLECTVEGTSNPNLYWYRQAAGRGLQLLFYSVGIGQISSEVPQNLSASRPQDRQFILSSKKLLLSDSGFYLCAWAVGGSSYNEQFFGPGTRLTVL.

In DNA form, the CDR3 reads TGCAGCGTTTTACCGTACGAAACGGGAGACTCCTACAATGAGCAGTTCTTC. Its translation is CSVLPYETGDSYNEQFF. The chain is built from TRBV29-1 and TRBJ2-1; tentatively, D is TRBD2 (6 bases). The CDR3 spans 17 residues. With 5 bases removed from V and 0 bases from J, the gap between germline ends came to 20 bases. In germline, CDR1 is SQVTM, CDR2 ANQGSEA.

The V and J genes are TRBV27 and TRBJ1-6; D call uncertain. CDR1 MNHEY and CDR2 SMNVEV come from the germline V gene (reference sequence). Trimming stripped 9 bases from V and 6 bases from J, with 18 bases between. CDR3 length: 15 amino acids. CDR3 region: CASRYFQAPNSPLHF. CDR3 bases: TGTGCCAGTCGGTATTTTCAGGCGCCTAATTCACCCCTCCACTTT.

This clone was seen a single time. This chain connects TRBV12-5 to TRBJ2-1; TRBD1 aligns across 9 bases. The CDR3 runs to 14 residues. CDR1 and CDR2 from the germline V gene are LGHNT and FRNRAP. With 9 bases clipped from V and 4 bases from J, the junction kept 7 bases outside the gene matches. CDR3 DNA sequence: TGTGCTAGCGTACCGGGACAGGGATACAATGAGCAGTTCTTC. This gives the protein CASVPGQGYNEQFF.

This clone was counted between two and nine times. This sequence joins TRBV29-1 and TRBJ1-1; TRBD1 aligns across 8 bases. There are 14 residues in the CDR3. V dropped 2 bases and J dropped 4; count of bases not matched to a gene: 6. CDR1 is SQVTM and CDR2 is ANQGSEA in the germline V gene. CDR3 bases: TGCAGCGTTGAACAGGGGGCGCGGGGCACTGAAGCTTTCTTT. Its protein product is CSVEQGARGTEAFF. Drawing the rest from reference TRBV29-1 and TRBJ1-1, the complete variable domain is SAVISQKPSRDICQRGTSLTIQCQVDSQVTMMFWYRQQPGQSLTLIATANQGSEATYESGFVIDKFPISRPNLTFSTLTVSNMSPEDSSIYLCSVEQGARGTEAFFGQGTRLTVV.

The V call is TRBV6-6, the J call TRBJ2-5; D gene uncertain. The CDR3 sequence is 11 residues long. Trimming pared 7 bases from V and 5 bases from J, leaving 8 bases between. CDR1 and CDR2 (germline): MNHNY, SVGAGI (reference sequence). The CDR3 here is CASTIRETQYF. The CDR3 DNA sequence: TGTGCCAGCACAATTCGGGAGACCCAGTACTTC.